This T cell receptor beta chain comes out of a study of monozygotic twins with inflammatory bowel disease. Each UMI, carrying a 6-nucleotide sample barcode, came from template switching. One entry per CDR3 protein, without DNA, is what TCRdb gives after re-calling the 5' RACE reads. This table holds around 190,000 distinct CDR3 sequences. Whole-study results and caveats: TCRbeta diversity (inverse Simpson) was lower in IBD patients than in healthy co-twins.

Details on this clonotype: Its antigen is not known.

Germline CDR1 is SGHVS and CDR2 is FQNEAQ. The CDR3 sequence is 13 residues long. Sequencing input: blood. The TCR was taken from a human donor with ulcerative colitis or Crohn's disease, or a healthy co-twin of an affected twin (not recorded which). The gene calls are TRBV7-8 and TRBJ1-1. Here the CDR3 reads CASSLEWWGEAFF.